The clone carrying this T cell receptor (beta chain) has a count of ten or more. Its antigen is currently unknown. This sample stems from a study of T cells in Graves' hyperthyroidism and ophthalmopathy. Study-wide results and caveats: Most clonotypes expanded in the thyroid (above 0.001) were also present in blood.

From RNA transcripts, TCR beta CDR3 regions were amplified. An initial round of RT-PCR targeting the TCR CDR3 relied on the HTBI primer set. Using its own MiXCR run on the multiplex PCR reads, TCRdb lists one record per CDR3 protein. Among 700,000 to 850,000 distinct CDR3 sequences listed, 30% to 40% were seen once. The CDR3 loop spans 12 amino acids. V shed 3 bases and J shed 5 bases, with 8 bases lying between them. The germline V gene has CDR1 SGHTA and CDR2 FQGNSA. Hyperthyroidism in the patients, aged 18 to 65, was newly diagnosed and under 2 months in duration. Clinicians diagnosed patients from clinical symptoms, serum thyroxine and TRAb, thyroid ultrasound and orbital computed tomography. The PBMCs had their origin in more than 9.5 ml of fresh peripheral blood.

The receptor was derived from a woman aged 40-49 years with Graves' hyperthyroidism. The chain is built from TRBV7-2 and TRBJ2-7; possibly TRBD2 for D (5 bases). Sequencing was performed on blood. The CDR3 region is CASSFLGDEQYF. The CDR3 DNA follows: TGTGCCAGCAGCTTCCTCGGGGACGAGCAGTACTTC.